This TCR beta chain was identified in a study of T cells in Graves' hyperthyroidism and ophthalmopathy. Researchers took RNA transcripts and amplified the TCR beta CDR3 regions from them. The TCR CDR3 first-round RT-PCR relied on the HTBI primer set. MiXCR, applied by TCRdb to the multiplex PCR reads, yields one record per CDR3 protein. This table has around 620,000 distinct CDR3 sequences, approximately 15% appearing once. Germline values: CDR1 LNHDA, CDR2 SQIVND (reference sequence). The trim removed 4 bases at V and 3 bases at J, leaving 3 bases unmatched. The CDR3 has 14 residues. This clonotype was counted at least ten times. Clinical symptoms, serum thyroxine and TRAb, thyroid ultrasound and orbital computed tomography together formed the diagnostic basis. About 10 ml of fresh peripheral blood supplied the PBMCs.

What was sequenced was blood. The chain employs TRBV19 and TRBJ1-2; 9 nucleotides line up with TRBD1. The TCR sequence derives from a woman under 30 with Graves' ophthalmopathy. The CDR3 is CASSTGQGDYGYTF. CDR3 DNA: TGTGCCAGTAGTACGGGACAGGGAGACTATGGCTACACCTTC.